A single sample gave rise to the 21 T cell receptor beta chains below, sequenced in a study of T cell changes during pregnancy in multiple sclerosis. Assay: immunoSEQ multiplex PCR; the TCRdb copy retains only in-frame clones and omits some. Among over 40,000 clones listed, 88% were seen once. The sequencing here drew on peripheral blood, taken in the first trimester of pregnancy. These receptor sequences come from a female donor in good health, enrolled as a control in a pregnancy study.

The chain joins TRBV4-3 to TRBJ2-3; D is perhaps TRBD1 (5 bases). The CDR3 covers 20 residues. CDR1 is LGHNA, CDR2 YSLEER, per germline. Trimming removed 2 bases from V and 0 bases from J, with 24 bases in between. The CDR3 DNA reads TGCGCCAGCAGCCAACCGGCCTACGACAGTAACTCAGCTAGCACAGATACGCAGTATTTT. It specifies CASSQPAYDSNSASTDTQYF.

CDR3 sequence reads: CASSFRGGQDTQYF. DNA of the CDR3: TGTGCCAGCAGCTTTCGGGGGGGCCAAGATACGCAGTATTTT. The J gene is TRBJ2-3, the V gene TRBV7-3; TRBD2 matches 8 bases. CDR1 is SGHTA, CDR2 FQGTGA, per germline. The CDR3 spans 14 residues. V was clipped by 3 bases and J by 5 bases; unmatched bases: 4.

This chain links TRBV29-1 with TRBJ2-7, with D perhaps matching TRBD1 (6 bases). The CDR3 is 12 amino acids. Germline CDR1 SQVTM, CDR2 ANQGSEA. Trimming cost V 5 bases and J 2 bases, with 10 bases left between them. Written as DNA, the CDR3 is TGCAGCGTTAAGACAGGACCCTACGAGCAGTACTTC. Translated, it gives CSVKTGPYEQYF.

The chain is built from TRBV6-1 and TRBJ2-3, with D unclear. The CDR3 contains 12 residues. The V and J ends lost 3 bases and 4 bases respectively, with 5 bases between them. Germline V gives CDR1 MNHNS, CDR2 SASEGT. This CDR3 is CASSDLPDTQYF. In DNA form, the CDR3 reads TGTGCCAGCAGTGACCTCCCAGATACGCAGTATTTT.

This sequence joins TRBV5-1 and TRBJ1-1, with a possible D match to TRBD1 (5 bases). The CDR3 covers 11 residues. V was trimmed by 6 bases and J by 3 bases, leaving 6 bases between them. Germline CDR1 reads SGHRS; CDR2 reads YFSETQ. The CDR3 DNA reads as TGCGCCAGCAAAGGGGACACTGAAGCTTTCTTT. Translated: CASKGDTEAFF.

CDR3 protein: CASSLIPSEQFF. CDR3 nucleotides: TGTGCCAGCAGTTTAATCCCTTCTGAGCAGTTCTTC. The chain links TRBV27 to TRBJ2-1; unclear D gene. The CDR3 runs 12 residues. Trimming removed 2 bases at V and 9 bases at J, with 8 bases between. The V gene's germline CDR1 is MNHEY and CDR2 SMNVEV (reference sequence).

The count of this clone is one. The V and J genes are TRBV19 and TRBJ1-6; D is uncertain. The length of the CDR3 is 14 residues. V lost 7 bases to trimming and J lost 6 bases, with 13 bases between them. CDR1 is LNHDA, CDR2 SQIVND, per germline (reference sequence). This CDR3 reads CASNFQGGNSPLHF. The CDR3, as DNA: TGTGCCAGTAACTTTCAAGGAGGTAATTCACCCCTCCACTTT.

This sequence joins TRBV7-8 and TRBJ1-1, with D hard to call. The CDR3 extends over 13 amino acids. V shed 5 bases and J shed 4 bases, with 11 bases lying between them. Germline-derived CDR1 and CDR2 are SGHVS and FQNEAQ. The DNA for the CDR3 is TGTGCCAGCAGCCCCGCGAGAGCCACTGAAGCTTTCTTT. Amino acid sequence: CASSPARATEAFF.

In its sample, this clone was seen once. The chain recombines TRBV27 with TRBJ2-7, with TRBD1 matching over 11 bases. The CDR3 is 14 residues long. V lost 5 bases, J lost 2 bases, and 2 bases stayed unmatched. In germline, CDR1 is MNHEY, CDR2 SMNVEV (reference sequence). Here the CDR3 DNA reads TGTGCCAGCAGTGGGACAGGGGGACCCTACGAGCAGTACTTC. Protein product: CASSGTGGPYEQYF.

This chain joins TRBV6-5 and TRBJ2-1; unclear D gene. This CDR3 comprises 12 residues. The germline V gene has CDR1 MNHEY and CDR2 SVGAGI. Trimming removed 4 bases at V and 5 bases at J, with 6 bases between. The DNA of the CDR3 is TGTGCCAGCAGTTCCCTTAACAATGAGCAGTTCTTC. As protein: CASSSLNNEQFF.

The rearrangement uses TRBV9 and TRBJ2-5; perhaps TRBD2 as D (6 bases). The length of the CDR3 is 18 residues. V lost 2 bases to trimming and J lost 3 bases, with 23 bases between them. The V gene's germline CDR1 is SGDLS and CDR2 YYNGEE. This CDR3 reads CASSVTAGNPIPKETQYF. The CDR3 DNA reads TGTGCCAGCAGCGTTACCGCGGGGAACCCGATACCGAAAGAGACCCAGTACTTC.

This chain joins TRBV7-3 and TRBJ2-3, with TRBD2 matching 12 bases. This CDR3 region has 16 residues. J was trimmed by 2 bases and V by 6 bases; bases with no gene match: 6. Germline CDR1 reads SGHTA; CDR2 reads FQGTGA. In DNA form, the CDR3 reads TGTGCCAGCAGTTCCGGACTAGCGGGGTCCACAGATACGCAGTATTTT. Its protein product is CASSSGLAGSTDTQYF.

V usage is TRBV18 and J usage is TRBJ2-4; 7 bases align to TRBD1. This CDR3 spans 13 amino acids. The V segment lost 4 bases and the J segment 6 bases; nucleotides outside the gene matches: 3. CDR1 KGHSH and CDR2 LQKENI come from the germline V gene. CDR3 bases: TGTGCCAGCTCACAGGGGGCTACAAACATTCAGTACTTC. Protein: CASSQGATNIQYF.

V usage is TRBV9 and J usage is TRBJ2-4; 8 nucleotides agree with TRBD2. CDR1 and CDR2 (germline): SGDLS, YYNGEE. The CDR3 is 17 residues long. With 0 bases clipped from V and 2 bases from J, the junction kept 7 bases outside the gene matches. As DNA, the CDR3 is TGTGCCAGCAGCGTAGATTCGGGGGGGAGTCCCAAAAACATTCAGTACTTC. Protein product: CASSVDSGGSPKNIQYF.

The chain uses TRBV6-5 and TRBJ1-6; D gene ambiguous. This CDR3 contains 12 residues. Trimming took 5 bases from V and 8 from J, leaving 7 bases between them. The germline V gene encodes CDR1 MNHEY and CDR2 SVGAGI. This CDR3 reads CASSISDSPLHF. The CDR3 DNA reads TGTGCCAGCAGTATAAGCGATTCACCCCTCCACTTT.

This clone has a handful of counts. V is TRBV28 and J is TRBJ1-5; no firm D call. Trimming took 7 bases from V and 7 from J, leaving 23 bases between them. Germline assignment: CDR1 MDHEN and CDR2 SYDVKM. The CDR3 covers 16 residues. CDR3 amino acids: CASTTLPRGARQPQHF. In DNA, the CDR3 is TGTGCCAGCACCACCCTACCGCGGGGAGCGCGGCAGCCCCAGCATTTT.

V gene TRBV6-1 combines with J gene TRBJ2-2, with 11 bases identical to TRBD1. Germline CDR1 reads MNHNS; CDR2 reads SASEGT. The junction had 4 bases not matched to a gene; V was cut back by 1 base and J by 6 bases. The CDR3 contains 16 residues. The CDR3 is CASSEGLGQGAGELFF. In DNA form, the CDR3 reads TGTGCCAGCAGTGAAGGTTTGGGACAGGGGGCCGGGGAGCTGTTTTTT.

This chain connects TRBV4-1 to TRBJ1-2; tentative D call: TRBD1 (6 bases). CDR1 is MGHRA and CDR2 is YSYEKL in the germline V gene. This CDR3 spans 16 amino acids. V was pared by 7 bases and J by 0 bases, with 18 bases between. The CDR3 region is CASNPGPGTTNYGYTF. CDR3 DNA: TGCGCCAGCAACCCGGGGCCGGGGACAACTAACTATGGCTACACCTTC.

The CDR3 reads CASWTGLALHF. The CDR3 nucleotides are TGTGCCAGTTGGACAGGTCTTGCTCTCCACTTT. The chain joins TRBV25-1 to TRBJ1-6; TRBD1 agrees at 7 bases. V lost 9 bases, J lost 16 bases, and 9 bases stayed unmatched. The CDR3 runs to 11 residues. CDR1 is MGHDK, CDR2 SYGVNS, per germline.

This chain joins TRBV2 and TRBJ2-2; D possibly corresponds to TRBD2 (6 bases). V lost 7 bases and J lost 1, with 13 bases in between. The CDR3 spans 15 residues. The germline V gene encodes CDR1 SNHLY and CDR2 FYNNEI. The DNA for the CDR3 is TGTGCCAGCAACCCTAAGGGAGGGAACACCGGGGAGCTGTTTTTT. Translated: CASNPKGGNTGELFF. Supplemented by reference TRBV2 and TRBJ2-2, the full variable domain reads EPEVTQTPSHQVTQMGQEVILRCVPISNHLYFYWYRQILGQKVEFLVSFYNNEISEKSEIFDDQFSVERPDGSNFTLKIRSTKLEDSAMYFCASNPKGGNTGELFFGEGSRLTVL.

The chain has TRBV5-1 and TRBJ2-3; possibly TRBD1 for D (6 bases). V shed 2 bases and J shed 3 bases, with 25 bases lying between them. This CDR3 is built from 19 residues. Per the germline V gene, CDR1 is SGHRS and CDR2 is YFSETQ. The CDR3 DNA reads TGCGCCAGCAGCTTCCCCACAAGCCCCAGGGGAGAGATGACAGATACGCAGTATTTT. Its protein product is CASSFPTSPRGEMTDTQYF.